This record covers a single T cell receptor beta chain. MiXCR, run by TCRdb on the RT-PCR reads, gives a single entry per CDR3 protein. The sample records 400,000 to 500,000 distinct CDR3 sequences, approximately 16% being singletons. This entry comes from a study of patients and donors after allogeneic stem cell transplantation. The sequenced material came from blood, either unsorted or a sorted T cell fraction (not recorded which). This clonotype originated in a human donor who was either an allogeneic HSCT recipient or a stem cell or donor lymphocyte infusion donor (not recorded which). It is not recorded whose cells these are; they may come from a transplant donor.

Here the CDR3 reads CASSFEIRETGFAGELFF. CDR3 in DNA: TGTGCCAGCAGCTTTGAAATTCGTGAGACAGGGTTCGCCGGGGAGCTGTTTTTT. The chain couples TRBV7-8 to TRBJ2-2; 7 bases are shared with TRBD1. The V segment lost 3 bases and the J segment 6 bases; nucleotides outside the gene matches: 16. CDR3 length: 18 amino acids. Looked up from germline, CDR1 is SGHVS and CDR2 is FQNEAQ.